This T cell receptor (beta chain) is drawn from a study of cytomegalovirus exposure and HLA in healthy donors. Only in-frame clones appear in the TCRdb table, and some are missing; sequencing was by immunoSEQ multiplex PCR. Of under 200,000 clones listed, 91% were seen once; the top ten hold around 3%. Between the trimmed V and J ends, which lost 4 bases and 4 bases, there was a span of 11 bases. The length of the CDR3 is 13 residues. In germline, CDR1 is SGDLS, CDR2 YYNGEE. This sequence was found in a woman between 18 and 30 years old in good health and CMV-seropositive. This sequence joins TRBV9 and TRBJ1-1; possible D gene TRBD1, 5 bases. Input material: PBMCs. For the CDR3, the DNA is TGTGCCAGCAGCACAGACAGACTCACTGAAGCTTTCTTT. The encoded protein is CASSTDRLTEAFF.